Presented here are 21 T cell receptor beta chains from one specimen sequenced in a study of OX40 agonist ivuxolimab in advanced cancers. The assay was immunoSEQ multiplex PCR, and TCRdb's table has in-frame clones only and misses some. In the table there are tens of thousands of clones, more than 75% of which are singletons. The source material was CD4+ or CD8+ T cells sorted from blood, sampled in a trial of the OX40 agonist ivuxolimab. Every receptor here comes from an adult with an advanced solid tumor such as melanoma, head and neck, liver or kidney cancer.

The chain employs TRBV4-1 and TRBJ1-1; no clear D gene. V was clipped by 3 bases and J by 7 bases, with 15 bases between them. The CDR3 loop spans 14 amino acids. Per the germline V gene, CDR1 is MGHRA and CDR2 is YSYEKL. This CDR3 reads CASSHLSPGNEAFF. Written as DNA, the CDR3 is TGCGCCAGCAGCCACCTTAGCCCGGGGAATGAAGCTTTCTTT.

This clone was recorded once. The V and J genes are TRBV19 and TRBJ1-2; 8 bases are shared with TRBD1. The CDR3 covers 14 residues. Trimming removed 6 bases from V and 4 bases from J; junction bases left unmatched: 7. Per the germline V gene, CDR1 is LNHDA and CDR2 is SQIVND (reference sequence). The CDR3 nucleotides read TGTGCCAGTAGACCACTCGACAGGGGCTATGGCTACACCTTC. It specifies CASRPLDRGYGYTF.

The gene calls are TRBV29-1 and TRBJ2-5; D is tentatively TRBD1 or TRBD2 (5 bases each). The CDR3 is 16 amino acids. The ends were cut back, 0 bases at V and 1 base at J, with 15 bases in the middle. Germline V gene lookup returns CDR1 SQVTM and CDR2 ANQGSEA. In DNA form, the CDR3 reads TGCAGCGTTGAAGATCTGAGGGGTTCGATCCAAGAGACCCAGTACTTC. It specifies CSVEDLRGSIQETQYF.

This clone was detected only once. The V gene is TRBV9, the J gene TRBJ2-1, with D perhaps TRBD2 (6 bases). Trimming took off 2 bases at V and 0 bases at J, with 18 bases between the two ends. CDR1 is SGDLS, CDR2 YYNGEE, per germline. This CDR3 has 18 residues. The CDR3: CASSVVGGLISSYNEQFF. The CDR3 bases are TGTGCCAGCAGCGTTGTCGGGGGACTGATCTCCTCCTACAATGAGCAGTTCTTC.

This clone was counted only a few times. The chain recombines TRBV5-1 with TRBJ1-6, with TRBD1 identical over 7 bases. Trimming at V came to 3 bases and at J to 6 bases, leaving 3 bases not matched to a gene. The CDR3 is made up of 14 amino acids. Germline lookup yields CDR1 SGHRS and CDR2 YFSETQ. The CDR3 sequence is CASSSGQINSPLHF. DNA of the CDR3: TGCGCCAGCAGCTCGGGACAGATTAATTCACCCCTCCACTTT.

The chain employs TRBV7-9 and TRBJ2-3; 10 nucleotides match TRBD2. The V segment lost 6 bases and the J segment 1 base; nucleotides outside the gene matches: 7. The CDR3 is 16 amino acids. The germline V gene has CDR1 SEHNR and CDR2 FQNEAQ (reference sequence). CDR3 DNA sequence: TGTGCCAGCAGGCGCACCAGCGGGAGGGGCACAGATACGCAGTATTTT. Protein product: CASRRTSGRGTDTQYF.

The J gene is TRBJ1-3, the V gene TRBV6-1, with 8 bases lining up with TRBD1. The CDR3 sequence is 13 residues long. V lost 3 bases, J lost 6 bases, and 1 base stayed unmatched. CDR1 MNHNS and CDR2 SASEGT come from the germline V gene. In DNA, the CDR3 is TGTGCCAGCAGTGAGACAGGGGCAAACACCATATATTTT. Protein sequence: CASSETGANTIYF.

The chain has TRBV14 and TRBJ1-2, with a possible D match to TRBD1 (5 bases). The CDR3 has 13 amino acids. V lost 4 bases and J 5 bases, leaving 11 bases between the germline ends. Germline loops: CDR1 SGHDN, CDR2 FVKESK. This CDR3 reads CASSPREGYGYTF. In DNA, the CDR3 is TGTGCCAGCAGCCCTAGGGAGGGGTATGGCTACACCTTC. Complete variable domain (other parts from reference TRBV14 and TRBJ1-2): EAGVTQFPSHSVIEKGQTVTLRCDPISGHDNLYWYRRVMGKEIKFLLHFVKESKQDESGMPNNRFLAERTGGTYSTLKVQPAELEDSGVYFCASSPREGYGYTFGSGTRLTVV.

V and J are TRBV27 and TRBJ1-1, with a tentative D call TRBD1 (5 bases). CDR1 and CDR2 (germline): MNHEY, SMNVEV (reference sequence). CDR3 length: 14 residues. The germline V and J ends were trimmed by 6 bases and 1 base, with 12 bases remaining between them. The CDR3 reads CASRLQVTNTEAFF. CDR3 sequence (DNA): TGTGCCAGCAGGCTACAGGTTACGAACACTGAAGCTTTCTTT.

This clone was counted only a few times. The chain is built from TRBV7-2 and TRBJ2-1; a possible D gene is TRBD2 (6 bases). The CDR3 loop spans 16 amino acids. CDR1 is SGHTA, CDR2 FQGNSA, per germline. Between the trimmed V and J ends, which lost 1 base and 0 bases, there was a span of 10 bases. The CDR3 sequence: CASSLGRGYSYNEQFF. The CDR3 DNA follows: TGTGCCAGCAGCTTAGGCCGGGGGTACTCCTACAATGAGCAGTTCTTC.

V is TRBV5-4 and J is TRBJ2-7; 9 bases fit TRBD2. J was trimmed by 0 bases and V by 7 bases; bases with no gene match: 5. The CDR3 covers 14 residues. Germline loops: CDR1 SGHNT, CDR2 YYREEE (reference sequence). In DNA form, the CDR3 reads TGTGCCAGCTCCCGTAGCGGGAGCTCCTACGAGCAGTACTTC. Amino acids: CASSRSGSSYEQYF. Supplemented by reference TRBV5-4 and TRBJ2-7, the full variable domain reads ETGVTQSPTHLIKTRGQQVTLRCSSQSGHNTVSWYQQALGQGPQFIFQYYREEENGRGNFPPRFSGLQFPNYSSELNVNALELDDSALYLCASSRSGSSYEQYFGPGTRLTVT.

The chain links TRBV5-1 to TRBJ2-1; D gene ambiguous. From germline, CDR1 is SGHRS and CDR2 YFSETQ. The CDR3 loop spans 15 amino acids. With 0 bases removed from V and 0 bases from J, the gap between germline ends came to 7 bases. The CDR3 spells CASSLDQSSYNEQFF. CDR3 bases: TGCGCCAGCAGCTTGGATCAGAGCTCCTACAATGAGCAGTTCTTC.

The chain has TRBV7-2 and TRBJ2-1; D is perhaps TRBD1 or TRBD2 (5 bases each). V dropped 2 bases and J dropped 3 bases, with 14 bases sitting between them. The germline CDR1 and CDR2 sequences are SGHTA and FQGNSA. This CDR3 has 16 residues. The CDR3 DNA follows: TGTGCCAGCAGCTTATCCGGGACGGTTAACTACAATGAGCAGTTCTTC. Its translation: CASSLSGTVNYNEQFF.

The gene calls are TRBV18 and TRBJ2-1, with 9 bases that match TRBD2. The CDR3 has 13 residues. Trimming cost V 4 bases and J 8 bases; bases outside gene matches: 3. CDR1 KGHSH and CDR2 LQKENI come from the germline V gene. CDR3 in amino acids: CASSLWTSDEQFF. CDR3 in DNA: TGTGCCAGCTCACTCTGGACTAGCGATGAGCAGTTCTTC.

The CDR3 DNA follows: TGTGCCAGCAGCCAAACCACAGGGAACCAAGAGACCCAGTACTTC. Protein product: CASSQTTGNQETQYF. The V and J genes are TRBV4-2 and TRBJ2-5, with D possibly TRBD1 on 6 matching bases. This CDR3 has 15 amino acids. Germline CDR1 reads LGHNA; CDR2 reads YNFKEQ. Trimming removed 2 bases at V and 0 bases at J, with 10 bases between.

This chain links TRBV7-2 with TRBJ1-5; maybe TRBD1 (6 bases). Germline V gene lookup returns CDR1 SGHTA and CDR2 FQGNSA. V was shortened by 7 bases and J by 5 bases, with 15 bases between the two germline ends. The CDR3 contains 14 residues. The CDR3 is CASTPGGGHQPQHF. CDR3 coding DNA: TGTGCCAGCACCCCGGGGGGGGGCCATCAGCCCCAGCATTTT.

This rearrangement joins TRBV11-2 to TRBJ2-7; D tentatively reads TRBD1 or TRBD2 (5 bases each). V lost 5 bases and J 6 bases, leaving 14 bases between the germline ends. The CDR3 sequence is 13 residues long. Germline V gene data show CDR1 as SGHAT and CDR2 as FQNNGV. CDR3 DNA sequence: TGTGCCAGCAGCCGAGGGACGATGGGCGAGCAGTACTTC. Amino acids: CASSRGTMGEQYF.

This chain connects TRBV12-2 to TRBJ1-2. TRBV12-2 is a listed pseudogene. The CDR3 consists of 16 residues. This chain's CDR3 is CASRSGPKRPYYGYTF. CDR3 in DNA: TGTGCAAGTCGCTCCGGCCCTAAACGGCCCTACTATGGCTACACCTTC.

A remark on this clone: Germline and junction disagree at one end, which may indicate a read error. The chain recombines TRBV5-4 with TRBJ2-5; 9 nucleotides align to TRBD1. The V gene's germline CDR1 is SGHNT and CDR2 YYREEE (reference sequence). CDR3 length equals 14 residues. CDR3 in DNA: TGTGCCAGCAGTTTGGGGACAGGGAAAGAGACCCAGTACTTC. This sequence encodes CASSLGTGKETQYF.

This chain uses TRBV7-9 with TRBJ2-7; D uncertain. V lost 3 bases to trimming and J lost 6 bases, with 12 bases between them. CDR1 and CDR2 from the germline V gene are SEHNR and FQNEAQ (reference sequence). CDR3 length equals 13 residues. CDR3 region: CASSFSGVAEQYF. DNA for the CDR3: TGTGCCAGCAGCTTTAGTGGGGTGGCCGAGCAGTACTTC.

The chain carries TRBV28 and TRBJ1-2, with 12 bases fitting TRBD1. From germline, CDR1 is MDHEN and CDR2 SYDVKM. CDR3 size: 17 residues. V lost 5 bases and J lost 2; bases outside the gene matches: 9. The CDR3 region is CASSIPGTGGLNYGYTF. The CDR3 region has the DNA TGTGCCAGCAGTATTCCCGGGACAGGGGGCTTGAACTATGGCTACACCTTC.